Listed below are T cell receptor beta chains from one sample, sequenced in a study of identical twins. TCRdb processed the 5' RACE reads anew with MiXCR; each CDR3 protein has one entry. The sample lists roughly 1,500,000 distinct CDR3 sequences, roughly a third occurring once. Sample: cord blood. The receptors were gathered from a newborn girl in good health. Both conserved end residues are part of each CDR3. D genes are given only for firm matches. Clone sizes are given selectively: once, few, many, or a class where the clone is expanded.

clone size	J gene	D gene	V gene	CDR3 protein
.	TRBJ2-1	TRBD1	TRBV7-9	CASSLVPIYRDRVRWEQFF
few	TRBJ1-5	TRBD1	TRBV28	CASSLYRTGGNQPQHF
.	TRBJ2-7	.	TRBV24-1	CATSDLEGTSYNEQYF
many	TRBJ2-3	.	TRBV12-3/TRBV12-4	CASSFSASTDTQYF
few	TRBJ1-2	.	TRBV12-3/TRBV12-4	CASSGAWGYGYTF
once	.	TRBD2	TRBV27	CASRDILAGAAYEQYF
.	TRBJ2-3	.	TRBV5-6	CASSLVTGLFSDTQYF
.	TRBJ2-7	TRBD2	TRBV6-1	CASSVAGGRYHYEQYF
.	TRBJ2-3	TRBD2	TRBV20-1	CSARSSGRAGEAQYF
few	TRBJ1-4	.	TRBV6-5	CASSYSIQGREKLFF
many	TRBJ2-7	TRBD2	TRBV4-2	CASSQEPGLRAYEQYF
.	TRBJ2-2	TRBD1	TRBV29-1	CSVDRAAGELFF
many	TRBJ2-7	.	TRBV28	CASSFMPLTWRYSYEQYF
.	TRBJ2-2	TRBD1	TRBV9	CASSLDRGHTGELFF
few	TRBJ1-1	.	TRBV29-1	CSVPTEPMNTEAFF
few	TRBJ1-5	.	TRBV7-9	CASSLVGDKNQPQHF
.	TRBJ2-1	TRBD2	TRBV12-3/TRBV12-4	CASSFVLAGDNEQFF
.	TRBJ1-3	.	TRBV20-1	CSASQPPGAGNTIYF
.	TRBJ2-3	TRBD2	TRBV2	CASRGPSGGETSTDTQYF
many	TRBJ2-7	.	TRBV28	CASSAGFPYEQYF
.	TRBJ2-7	TRBD1	TRBV20-1	CSARSGQIFYEQYF
few	TRBJ2-1	TRBD2	TRBV3-1	CASSPSLAGGRQFF
.	TRBJ2-3	.	TRBV12-3/TRBV12-4	CASSPVRGATDTQYF
.	TRBJ2-5	TRBD2	TRBV28	CATSDLAVFETQYF
many	TRBJ2-3	TRBD2	TRBV27	CASSFGRFITDTQYF
.	TRBJ1-2	.	TRBV7-9	CASSSLPSVGGYTF
few	TRBJ2-3	.	TRBV4-1	CASSQGGSRYNTQYF
.	TRBJ1-2	.	TRBV12-3/TRBV12-4	CASSLATGRRGYTF
few	.	.	TRBV18	CASSQKYEQYF
.	TRBJ1-5	TRBD1	TRBV18	CASSPTYLTGGLGSNQPQHF
few	TRBJ2-3	TRBD2	TRBV6-5	CASSRLREATDTQYF
.	TRBJ1-6	.	TRBV14	CASSQVSGAGNSPLHF
few	TRBJ2-7	.	TRBV20-1	CSARQRRSYEQYF
many	TRBJ1-2	.	TRBV6-5	CASSSDRQDYGYTF
few	TRBJ2-7	TRBD2	TRBV20-1	CSAVAGGFYEQYF
once	TRBJ2-1	TRBD2	TRBV28	CASARAGENEQFF
.	TRBJ1-4	.	TRBV5-1	CASSPQVEYEKLFF
once	TRBJ2-2	TRBD2	TRBV4-1	CASSQLGTRVTGELFF
.	TRBJ1-2	.	TRBV30	CAWTPQGLVGGYTF
.	TRBJ2-3	TRBD1	TRBV10-3	CAIEGTGGTDTQYF
.	TRBJ2-2	.	TRBV6-2/TRBV6-3	CASTHLGFRDGELFF
many	TRBJ2-5	TRBD1	TRBV10-1	CASSEGTALQYF
.	TRBJ2-7	TRBD2	TRBV5-5	CASSLGKAGNYNEQYF
.	TRBJ2-7	TRBD1	TRBV4-1	CASSHLGQGKNEQYF
.	TRBJ2-7	.	TRBV7-9	CASSENSVTSYYEQYF
.	TRBJ1-5	.	TRBV12-3/TRBV12-4	CASSFGRWGNQPQHF
.	TRBJ2-1	TRBD2	TRBV20-1	CSARGLAGDAYEQFF
few	TRBJ1-5	TRBD1	TRBV29-1	CSVAPGGGGQPQHF
few	TRBJ2-3	TRBD2	TRBV4-2	CASSQDPIAGVTDTQYF
few	TRBJ2-3	TRBD2	TRBV20-1	CSARLATHTDTQYF
few	TRBJ2-1	.	TRBV29-1	CSVEEDRGLVYNEQFF
few	TRBJ2-3	TRBD2	TRBV20-1	CSAVPTSGGRNTQYF
few	TRBJ1-2	.	TRBV20-1	CSPDKNRPQNYGYTF
few	TRBJ2-1	TRBD2	TRBV20-1	CSARGELAGISSYNEQFF